This entry is about one T cell receptor (beta chain). The data originate from a study of OX40 agonist ivuxolimab in advanced cancers. Study-wide background: Patients were dosed with the agonistic anti-OX40 (CD134) antibody ivuxolimab. At 0.01 to 10 mg/kg, ivuxolimab was administered intravenously to patients every 2 weeks.

A history of autoimmune disease or systemic immunosuppression excluded patients. Generated by immunoSEQ multiplex PCR, the TCRdb table keeps only in-frame clones and is missing some. The sample has roughly 80,000 clones; 65% to 90% are singletons. The clonotype was recovered from an adult with an advanced solid tumor such as melanoma, head and neck, liver or kidney cancer. The material sequenced was CD4+ or CD8+ T cells sorted from blood, taken in a trial of the OX40 agonist ivuxolimab.

CDR3 in amino acids: CASSSGQRGGGYTF. The CDR3 coding sequence is TGTGCCAGCAGCTCCGGACAGCGGGGGGGCGGCTACACCTTC. The chain carries TRBV5-5 and TRBJ1-2; perhaps TRBD1 as D (6 bases). The germline V gene encodes CDR1 SGHKS and CDR2 YYEKEE (reference sequence). Trimming cost V 3 bases and J 8 bases, with 17 bases left between them. The CDR3 contains 14 residues.